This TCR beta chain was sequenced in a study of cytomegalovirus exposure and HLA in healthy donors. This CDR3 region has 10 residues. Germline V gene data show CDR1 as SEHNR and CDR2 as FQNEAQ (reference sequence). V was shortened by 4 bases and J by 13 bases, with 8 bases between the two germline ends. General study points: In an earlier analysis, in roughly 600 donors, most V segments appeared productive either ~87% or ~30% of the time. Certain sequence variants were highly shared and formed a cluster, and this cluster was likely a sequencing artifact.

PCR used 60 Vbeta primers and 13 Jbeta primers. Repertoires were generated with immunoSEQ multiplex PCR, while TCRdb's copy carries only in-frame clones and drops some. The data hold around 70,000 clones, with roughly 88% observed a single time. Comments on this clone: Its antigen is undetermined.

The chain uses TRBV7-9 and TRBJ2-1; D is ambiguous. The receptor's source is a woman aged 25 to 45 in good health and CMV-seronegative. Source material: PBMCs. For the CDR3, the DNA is TGTGCCAGCAGCTACCCAGTACAGTTCTTC. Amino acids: CASSYPVQFF. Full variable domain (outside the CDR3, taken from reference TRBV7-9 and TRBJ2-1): DTGVSQNPRHKITKRGQNVTFRCDPISEHNRLYWYRQTLGQGPEFLTYFQNEAQLEKSRLLSDRFSAERPKGSFSTLEIQRTEQGDSAMYLCASSYPVQFFGPGTRLTVL.